Listed below are T cell receptor beta chains from one sample, sequenced in a study of blood T cell repertoires in COVID-19. Here immunoSEQ multiplex PCR was the method, and the copy in TCRdb shows in-frame clones only, minus some. Among around 94,000 clones, just under 85% were seen once, and the ten largest hold 3.4%. Sequenced input: peripheral blood. The receptors were sampled from a man aged 45 to 65 with acute or convalescent COVID-19. The CDR3 runs from the conserved cysteine through the conserved F or W. D genes are given only for firm matches. The listing skips clone size in some rows; elsewhere it reads once, few, many or a size class.

CDR3nt: TGCGCCAGCAGGCGGGACAGGAGCACAGATACGCAGTATTTT
CDR3aa: CASRRDRSTDTQYF
v_gene: TRBV10-2
j_gene: TRBJ2-3
abundance: .
d_gene: TRBD1

CDR3nt: TGTGCCAGCAGTCCCTGGGGGGACTACAATGAGCAGTTCTTC
CDR3aa: CASSPWGDYNEQFF
v_gene: TRBV27
j_gene: TRBJ2-1
abundance: .
d_gene: .

CDR3nt: TGTGCCAGCAGCTTTATAGCGGGAGGGTTGGCAGATACGCAGTATTTT
CDR3aa: CASSFIAGGLADTQYF
v_gene: TRBV11-2
j_gene: TRBJ2-3
abundance: few
d_gene: TRBD2

CDR3nt: TGTGCCAGCAGCCACCCAGGGGGGTTAGATGGCTACACCTTC
CDR3aa: CASSHPGGLDGYTF
v_gene: TRBV4-2
j_gene: TRBJ1-2
abundance: .
d_gene: TRBD1

CDR3nt: TGCGCCAGCAGCAGACAGGGGACAGATACGCAGTATTTT
CDR3aa: CASSRQGTDTQYF
v_gene: TRBV10-1
j_gene: TRBJ2-3
abundance: .
d_gene: TRBD1

CDR3nt: TGTGCCAGCAGCTTAGCCGGGACTGCGACGGGGTTTTTT
CDR3aa: CASSLAGTATGFF
v_gene: TRBV7-9
j_gene: TRBJ2-2
abundance: few
d_gene: .

CDR3nt: TGTGCCAGCAGCTTAGCAGGCGGGGGACTAATCCAAGAGACCCAGTACTTC
CDR3aa: CASSLAGGGLIQETQYF
v_gene: TRBV11-2
j_gene: TRBJ2-5
abundance: .
d_gene: TRBD2

CDR3nt: TGTGCCAGTAGTATACCTCGACTAGCGGGAGGAGGAGATACGCAGTATTTT
CDR3aa: CASSIPRLAGGGDTQYF
v_gene: TRBV19
j_gene: TRBJ2-3
abundance: .
d_gene: TRBD2

CDR3nt: TGTGCCAGCAGCGCCGGGACAGGCTACAATGAGCAGTTCTTC
CDR3aa: CASSAGTGYNEQFF
v_gene: TRBV9
j_gene: TRBJ2-1
abundance: .
d_gene: TRBD1

CDR3nt: TGTGCCAGCAGCAACCTGACAGGTCAAGAGACCCAGTACTTC
CDR3aa: CASSNLTGQETQYF
v_gene: TRBV5-4
j_gene: TRBJ2-5
abundance: .
d_gene: .

CDR3nt: TGTGCCAGCAGCTCAACAGGGAAGGGCGATTACGAGCAGTACTTC
CDR3aa: CASSSTGKGDYEQYF
v_gene: TRBV7-9
j_gene: TRBJ2-7
abundance: .
d_gene: .

CDR3nt: TGTGCCAGCAGCCAGGTACAGGGGACTGAAGCTTTCTTT
CDR3aa: CASSQVQGTEAFF
v_gene: TRBV3-1/TRBV3-2
j_gene: TRBJ1-1
abundance: .
d_gene: TRBD1

CDR3nt: TGTGCCAGCTCACCACCCCCCGAGGGCACTGAAGCTTTCTTT
CDR3aa: CASSPPPEGTEAFF
v_gene: TRBV18
j_gene: TRBJ1-1
abundance: few
d_gene: .

CDR3nt: TGTGCCAGTAGTCTGGACAGGGGCGCGGACGAGCAGTACTTC
CDR3aa: CASSLDRGADEQYF
v_gene: TRBV19
j_gene: TRBJ2-7
abundance: .
d_gene: TRBD1

CDR3nt: TGCGCCAGCAGCTTGGCGGGACAGGGGGTTGAAAAACTGTTTTTT
CDR3aa: CASSLAGQGVEKLFF
v_gene: TRBV5-1
j_gene: TRBJ1-4
abundance: few
d_gene: TRBD1

CDR3nt: TGTGCCAGCAGCCACCGCAGGGAGGACACTGAAGCTTTCTTT
CDR3aa: CASSHRREDTEAFF
v_gene: TRBV7-8
j_gene: TRBJ1-1
abundance: .
d_gene: .

CDR3nt: TGTGCCAGCAGCTTCGGACAGGGCCCCTACGAGCAGTACTTC
CDR3aa: CASSFGQGPYEQYF
v_gene: TRBV7-9
j_gene: TRBJ2-7
abundance: few
d_gene: TRBD1

CDR3nt: TGTGCCAGCAGGAGAAGACTAGGCGGAGGCAAAAACATTCAGTACTTC
CDR3aa: CASRRRLGGGKNIQYF
v_gene: TRBV28
j_gene: TRBJ2-4
abundance: .
d_gene: .

CDR3nt: TGTGCCAGCAGTGTGCCAGGCGGGGAGCTGTTTTTT
CDR3aa: CASSVPGGELFF
v_gene: TRBV6-4
j_gene: TRBJ2-2
abundance: .
d_gene: .

CDR3nt: TGTGCCAGCAGCTTAGCGGCGGTGGGTCAGCCCCAGCATTTT
CDR3aa: CASSLAAVGQPQHF
v_gene: TRBV7-2
j_gene: TRBJ1-5
abundance: .
d_gene: .

CDR3nt: TGTGCCAGCAGTGCCGCGGGGGCCCAGGTTAATGAAAAACTGTTTTTT
CDR3aa: CASSAAGAQVNEKLFF
v_gene: TRBV5-4
j_gene: TRBJ1-4
abundance: .
d_gene: .

CDR3nt: TGTGCCAGTAGTGCAGGGACTTCCTCTTCTTCTTACTACGAGCAGTACTTC
CDR3aa: CASSAGTSSSSYYEQYF
v_gene: TRBV19
j_gene: TRBJ2-7
abundance: .
d_gene: .

CDR3nt: TGTGCCAGTAGTTTTTTCGAAGCAGAGACCCAGTACTTC
CDR3aa: CASSFFEAETQYF
v_gene: TRBV19
j_gene: TRBJ2-5
abundance: medium-sized
d_gene: .

CDR3nt: TGTGCCAGCTCACCGGAGGGCCAGGAAGCTTTCTTT
CDR3aa: CASSPEGQEAFF
v_gene: TRBV18
j_gene: TRBJ1-1
abundance: .
d_gene: .

CDR3nt: TGTGCCAGCAGCTTAGTTACAGCCACAGATACGCAGTATTTT
CDR3aa: CASSLVTATDTQYF
v_gene: TRBV7-2
j_gene: TRBJ2-3
abundance: .
d_gene: .

CDR3nt: TGTGCCTGGACCCCCACGCCGGGCTATGGCTACACCTTC
CDR3aa: CAWTPTPGYGYTF
v_gene: TRBV30
j_gene: TRBJ1-2
abundance: .
d_gene: .

CDR3nt: TGTGCCAGTAGTATGTCGGGACTAGCTTCCCAGTACTTC
CDR3aa: CASSMSGLASQYF
v_gene: TRBV19
j_gene: TRBJ2-5
abundance: once
d_gene: TRBD2

CDR3nt: TGCGCCAGCAGCCAGCCAGGGGGCACCGGGGAGCTGTTTTTT
CDR3aa: CASSQPGGTGELFF
v_gene: TRBV4-1
j_gene: TRBJ2-2
abundance: once
d_gene: TRBD1

CDR3nt: TGCGCCAGCACCGGACAGGGGTATGAGGAGCAGTTCTTC
CDR3aa: CASTGQGYEEQFF
v_gene: TRBV4-3
j_gene: TRBJ2-1
abundance: .
d_gene: TRBD1

CDR3nt: TGCGCCAGCACCCCCGGCGGGTCCTACGAGCAGTACTTC
CDR3aa: CASTPGGSYEQYF
v_gene: TRBV5-1
j_gene: TRBJ2-7
abundance: .
d_gene: .

CDR3nt: TGTGCCAGTTCCTCCGCCGGGGGTTGGAACACTGAAGCTTTCTTT
CDR3aa: CASSSAGGWNTEAFF
v_gene: TRBV19
j_gene: TRBJ1-1
abundance: .
d_gene: .

CDR3nt: TGTGCCAGCAGTCCAGGGACAGGGGGTGGCTACACCTTC
CDR3aa: CASSPGTGGGYTF
v_gene: TRBV12-3/TRBV12-4
j_gene: TRBJ1-2
abundance: .
d_gene: TRBD1

CDR3nt: TGTGCCAGCAGCCGACAGGGGGCGAGCACCGGGGAGCTGTTTTTT
CDR3aa: CASSRQGASTGELFF
v_gene: TRBV2
j_gene: TRBJ2-2
abundance: .
d_gene: TRBD1